These 17 T cell receptor beta chains were sequenced from one sample in a study of T cell responses to AZD1222 COVID-19 vaccine. The method was immunoSEQ multiplex PCR; TCRdb's version includes in-frame clones alone and lacks a portion of them. The sample lists roughly 200,000 clones; roughly 92% were seen once. Material: peripheral blood, obtained 28 days after the second AZD1222 dose. All receptors come from an adult who received the AZD1222 COVID-19 vaccine.

The rearrangement uses TRBV27 and TRBJ1-2; unclear D gene. V lost 4 bases and J 7 bases, leaving 10 bases between the germline ends. Germline lookup yields CDR1 MNHEY and CDR2 SMNVEV (reference sequence). The CDR3 contains 12 residues. The CDR3 sequence: CASSSTFGGYTF. Written as DNA, the CDR3 is TGTGCCAGCAGTTCCACCTTTGGTGGCTACACCTTC.

The CDR3 nucleotides read TGTGCCAGCAGCCCGACGGGGTCCCCCACAGATACGCAGTATTTT. It codes for CASSPTGSPTDTQYF. The rearrangement joins TRBV5-6 to TRBJ2-3; perhaps TRBD2 as D (5 bases). The CDR3 spans 15 residues. The germline V and J ends were trimmed by 4 bases and 2 bases, with 14 bases remaining between them. Germline loops: CDR1 SGHDT, CDR2 YYEEEE.

This rearrangement joins TRBV6-5 to TRBJ2-7; D may be TRBD1 (6 bases). The V gene lost 4 bases and the J gene lost 2 bases, with 15 bases spanning the gap. Per the germline V gene, CDR1 is MNHEY and CDR2 is SVGAGI. This CDR3 has 15 amino acids. The CDR3: CASSWTVLGPYEQYF. The CDR3 coding sequence is TGTGCCAGCAGTTGGACAGTCTTGGGGCCCTACGAGCAGTACTTC.

The gene calls are TRBV18 and TRBJ1-1; D not resolved. Trimming stripped 2 bases from V and 8 bases from J, with 9 bases between. Germline V gene lookup returns CDR1 KGHSH and CDR2 LQKENI. This CDR3 has 12 amino acids. CDR3 amino acids: CASSPTRGEAFF. The CDR3 DNA reads as TGTGCCAGCTCACCAACACGTGGAGAAGCTTTCTTT.

The chain employs TRBV2 and TRBJ1-2, with a weak D call TRBD1 (5 bases). The V and J ends lost 7 bases and 2 bases respectively, with 8 bases between them. CDR3 length: 12 residues. Germline V gene lookup returns CDR1 SNHLY and CDR2 FYNNEI. The CDR3 loop is CASIGANYGYTF. DNA of the CDR3: TGTGCCAGCATTGGGGCGAACTATGGCTACACCTTC. The whole variable domain, filled in from reference TRBV2 and TRBJ1-2, reads EPEVTQTPSHQVTQMGQEVILRCVPISNHLYFYWYRQILGQKVEFLVSFYNNEISEKSEIFDDQFSVERPDGSNFTLKIRSTKLEDSAMYFCASIGANYGYTFGSGTRLTVV.

DNA for the CDR3: TGTGCCAGCAGTCGCCTCTTAAATGCACCCCTCCACTTT. Translation: CASSRLLNAPLHF. The V call is TRBV6-2 or TRBV6-3, the J call TRBJ1-6; D unclear. V was cut by 5 bases and J by 11 bases, with 13 bases left in between. The CDR3 runs to 13 residues. CDR1 and CDR2 from the germline V gene are MNHEY and SVGEGT.

The chain carries TRBV5-1 and TRBJ2-1; D uncertain. Germline V lookup: CDR1 SGHRS, CDR2 YFSETQ. The CDR3 sequence is 13 residues long. Trimming cost V 4 bases and J 4 bases, with 9 bases left between them. The CDR3 sequence: CASSDGLYNEQFF. CDR3 DNA: TGCGCCAGCAGCGACGGTCTATACAATGAGCAGTTCTTC.

The chain uses TRBV5-1 and TRBJ2-3; D is unclear. This CDR3 has 13 residues. Per germline, CDR1 SGHRS and CDR2 YFSETQ. The ends were cut back, 2 bases at V and 2 bases at J, with 6 bases in the middle. The CDR3 DNA reads as TGCGCCAGCAGCTTTTACCCCACAGATACGCAGTATTTT. Encoded protein: CASSFYPTDTQYF.

V is TRBV4-2 and J is TRBJ1-1, with 8 positions matching TRBD1. Looked up from germline, CDR1 is LGHNA and CDR2 is YNFKEQ. The CDR3 runs to 15 residues. V gave up 1 base and J gave up 2 bases; unmatched junction bases: 3. The CDR3 region is CASSQGGTGNTEAFF. DNA of the CDR3: TGTGCCAGCAGCCAAGGGGGGACAGGTAACACTGAAGCTTTCTTT.

In DNA form, the CDR3 reads TGTGCCTGGAGTATCGCAGAGAATTCACCCCTCCACTTT. Residues: CAWSIAENSPLHF. This rearrangement joins TRBV30 to TRBJ1-6; D gene uncertain. The CDR3 spans 13 residues. The germline V gene has CDR1 GTSNPN and CDR2 SVGIG (reference sequence). V lost 2 bases and J lost 7, with 9 bases in between.

This rearrangement joins TRBV10-1 to TRBJ2-2, with a possible D match to TRBD1 (5 bases). V dropped 4 bases and J dropped 4 bases, with 13 bases sitting between them. The CDR3 is 15 residues long. CDR1 and CDR2 from the germline V gene are WNHNN and SYGVQD (reference sequence). In nucleotides, the CDR3 is TGCGCCAGCAGTGGACAGCTTTTGGGCACCGGGGAGCTGTTTTTT. Its translation is CASSGQLLGTGELFF.

The J gene is TRBJ2-2, the V gene TRBV18; a weak D match, TRBD1 (6 bases). Per the germline V gene, CDR1 is KGHSH and CDR2 is LQKENI. Trimming left V 2 bases short and J 3 bases short, with 13 bases between. The CDR3 runs to 16 residues. CDR3 nucleotides: TGTGCCAGCTCACCAACAATTCAGGGGTACACCGGGGAGCTGTTTTTT. This encodes CASSPTIQGYTGELFF.

The chain employs TRBV15 and TRBJ2-1; D gene ambiguous. The V end lost 0 bases, the J end lost 0 bases, and 3 bases lay between the germline ends. Germline values: CDR1 LNHNV, CDR2 YYDKDF (reference sequence). This CDR3 is 14 amino acids long. CDR3 loop: CATSRDFSYNEQFF. The DNA of the CDR3 is TGTGCCACCAGCAGAGACTTCTCCTACAATGAGCAGTTCTTC.

This clone came up a few times. This chain joins TRBV11-2 and TRBJ2-2; D call uncertain. The CDR3 contains 15 residues. Germline lookup yields CDR1 SGHAT and CDR2 FQNNGV. V was pared by 6 bases and J by 3 bases, with 14 bases between. In nucleotides, the CDR3 is TGTGCCAGCAGTCTGGGCCCCAGTGACACCGGGGAGCTGTTTTTT. The encoded protein is CASSLGPSDTGELFF.

The V and J genes are TRBV30 and TRBJ1-3, with a tentative D call TRBD1 (5 bases). The CDR3 covers 12 residues. With 7 bases removed from V and 6 bases from J, the gap between germline ends came to 13 bases. Germline V gives CDR1 GTSNPN, CDR2 SVGIG (reference sequence). DNA for the CDR3: TGTGCCTTAGACACAGGCCCAAACACCATATATTTT. Its translation: CALDTGPNTIYF.

The V gene is TRBV7-7, the J gene TRBJ2-5; D might be TRBD2 (6 bases). This CDR3 contains 12 residues. Germline values: CDR1 SSHAT, CDR2 FNYEAQ (reference sequence). CDR3 nucleotide sequence: TGTGCTAGCGGCGGACTCGGAGAGACCCAGTACTTC. Translated: CASGGLGETQYF.

The chain uses TRBV28 and TRBJ2-7; no clear D gene. The germline gives CDR1 MDHEN, CDR2 SYDVKM. V lost 5 bases and J lost 4, with 9 bases in between. CDR3 size: 12 residues. In DNA, the CDR3 is TGTGCCAGCAGTACGGAGCTTTACGAGCAGTACTTC. This translates into CASSTELYEQYF.